The 27 T cell receptor beta chains listed next were all sequenced from one sample in a study of cytomegalovirus exposure and HLA in healthy donors. Use of 60 Vbeta and 13 Jbeta primers characterized the PCR. Method: immunoSEQ multiplex PCR; TCRdb's copy keeps in-frame clones and lacks some. The sample lists about 130,000 clones; around 80% were seen once. The sequencing sample was made of PBMCs. The receptors stem from a man aged 50 to 59 in good health and CMV-seronegative.

The chain recombines TRBV19 with TRBJ2-1; maybe TRBD1 (6 bases). V was trimmed by 7 bases and J by 7 bases, leaving 23 bases between them. Germline V CDR1 and CDR2: LNHDA, SQIVND (reference sequence). CDR3 size: 16 residues. In nucleotides, the CDR3 is TGTGCCAGTACCCCATGGGGCCGTGCAGGGGAAAATGAGCAGTTCTTC. Translation gives CASTPWGRAGENEQFF.

The gene calls are TRBV29-1 and TRBJ2-3, with TRBD2 matching over 8 bases. Germline lookup yields CDR1 SQVTM and CDR2 ANQGSEA. J lost 1 base, V lost 6 bases, and 6 bases had no gene match. The CDR3 length is 14 residues. In DNA form, the CDR3 reads TGCAGCGTAGGTCCAGCGGGGGGCACAGATACGCAGTATTTT. Its protein product is CSVGPAGGTDTQYF.

The chain carries TRBV2 and TRBJ1-1, with a tentative D call TRBD1 (6 bases). This CDR3 has 14 amino acids. The ends were cut back, 1 base at V and 3 bases at J, with 9 bases in the middle. Germline V gene data show CDR1 as SNHLY and CDR2 as FYNNEI. The CDR3 protein is CASSEVRGYTEAFF. DNA for the CDR3: TGTGCCAGCAGTGAAGTCAGGGGTTACACTGAAGCTTTCTTT.

This clone has just one count. The chain recombines TRBV6-1 with TRBJ2-1; no definite D call. In germline, CDR1 is MNHNS, CDR2 SASEGT. The CDR3 covers 15 residues. Deletions cut 7 bases from V and 3 bases from J, with 16 bases between. The CDR3 coding sequence is TGTGCCAGCAAATTAGAGCGCGGTGGCTACAATGAGCAGTTCTTC. This gives the protein CASKLERGGYNEQFF.

The chain uses TRBV7-7 and TRBJ1-1, with D possibly being TRBD1 (6 bases). CDR1 and CDR2 (germline): SSHAT, FNYEAQ (reference sequence). The CDR3 loop spans 17 amino acids. V lost 5 bases to trimming and J lost 7 bases, with 26 bases between them. CDR3 loop: CASSPRQVSVRVIEAFF. As DNA, the CDR3 is TGTGCCAGCAGCCCGAGACAGGTCTCCGTAAGAGTCATTGAAGCTTTCTTT.

This rearrangement joins TRBV9 to TRBJ1-1, with D tentatively TRBD1 (6 bases). The CDR3 loop spans 13 amino acids. Trimming shortened V by 3 bases and J by 8 bases, and 14 bases separated the two germline ends. Germline assignment: CDR1 SGDLS and CDR2 YYNGEE. The CDR3: CASSAYKGGEAFF. In nucleotides, the CDR3 is TGTGCCAGCAGCGCCTATAAAGGGGGAGAAGCTTTCTTT.

The rearrangement links TRBV29-1 to TRBJ2-3, with TRBD1 identical over 12 bases. Germline CDR1 and CDR2: SQVTM and ANQGSEA. Trimming took 5 bases from V and 4 from J; bases not matched to a gene: 4. There are 14 residues in the CDR3. The CDR3 bases are TGCAGCGTTTTGGGGACAGGGGGCCCAGATACGCAGTATTTT. It is translated as CSVLGTGGPDTQYF.

The chain has TRBV10-3 and TRBJ2-1; 7 bases agree with TRBD2. There are 14 residues in the CDR3. V shed 4 bases and J 5 bases; nucleotides not matched to a gene: 5. Germline V gives CDR1 ENHRY, CDR2 SYGVKD. The CDR3 nucleotides are TGTGCCATCAGTGGTCTGGGGGGGAACAATGAGCAGTTCTTC. This sequence encodes CAISGLGGNNEQFF.

The CDR3 spells CASSQELAGNNEQFF. CDR3 nucleotide sequence: TGCGCCAGCAGCCAAGAACTAGCGGGGAACAATGAGCAGTTCTTC. The rearrangement uses TRBV4-1 and TRBJ2-1; 10 bases fit TRBD2. The CDR3 runs 15 residues. Per germline, CDR1 MGHRA and CDR2 YSYEKL. The V and J ends lost 0 bases and 5 bases, in that order; junction bases with no gene match: 1.

The rearrangement joins TRBV11-2 to TRBJ1-1, with 7 bases fitting TRBD1. Germline lookup yields CDR1 SGHAT and CDR2 FQNNGV. The CDR3 runs 14 residues. Trimming removed 3 bases from V and 5 bases from J; junction bases left unmatched: 6. The CDR3 nucleotides are TGTGCCAGCAGCTTCCGCCAGGGACAGACTGAAGCTTTCTTT. Translating gives CASSFRQGQTEAFF.

This sequence joins TRBV15 and TRBJ2-3, with D perhaps TRBD2 (5 bases). Germline V gene sequence: CDR1 LNHNV, CDR2 YYDKDF (reference sequence). The CDR3 loop spans 12 amino acids. Trimming stripped 9 bases from V and 4 bases from J, with 11 bases between. The CDR3 DNA reads TGTGCCACTGAAGAGGGCGCAGATACGCAGTATTTT. It codes for CATEEGADTQYF.

The chain joins TRBV6-5 to TRBJ2-7, with no clear D. Trimming took off 7 bases at V and 6 bases at J, with 16 bases between the two ends. CDR1 is MNHEY, CDR2 SVGAGI, per germline. This CDR3 contains 13 residues. The CDR3 loop reads CASNGWASTEQYV. DNA of the CDR3: TGTGCCAGCAATGGTTGGGCCTCTACCGAGCAGTACGTC.

J is TRBJ1-2 and V is TRBV4-3, with TRBD1 matching 7 bases. The CDR3 has 13 amino acids. Germline CDR1 reads LGHNA; CDR2 reads YSLEER. Trimming removed 0 bases from V and 5 bases from J; junction bases left unmatched: 0. The chain's CDR3 is CASSQEQGYGYTF. The CDR3 region has the DNA TGCGCCAGCAGCCAAGAACAGGGGTATGGCTACACCTTC.

The genes are TRBV6-6 and TRBJ2-7; 7 bases line up with TRBD1. This CDR3 comprises 14 residues. V dropped 4 bases and J dropped 0; count of bases not matched to a gene: 3. The germline V gene has CDR1 MNHNY and CDR2 SVGAGI (reference sequence). CDR3 protein: CASSSNRGSYEQYV. DNA of the CDR3: TGTGCCAGCAGTTCCAACAGGGGCTCCTACGAGCAGTACGTC.

The rearrangement joins TRBV7-6 to TRBJ2-2; D is perhaps TRBD1 (6 bases). There are 12 residues in the CDR3. The V end was cut by 5 bases, the J end by 9 bases, with 10 bases between. The germline gives CDR1 SGHVS, CDR2 FNYEAQ. The CDR3 loop is CASSHQGRELFF. The CDR3 bases are TGTGCCAGCAGCCATCAGGGGAGGGAGCTGTTTTTT.

This clone is a singleton in its sample. This sequence joins TRBV5-1 and TRBJ2-3; weak D call: TRBD1 (5 bases). Germline CDR1 SGHRS, CDR2 YFSETQ. The CDR3 spans 16 residues. V was shortened by 0 bases and J by 3 bases, with 14 bases between the two germline ends. The CDR3 coding sequence is TGCGCCAGCAGCTTGGATGGGATTAAGGGGACAGATACGCAGTATTTT. Its translation is CASSLDGIKGTDTQYF.

This chain links TRBV7-9 with TRBJ2-7, with 7 nucleotides matching TRBD2. V trimming: 5 bases; J trimming: 3 bases; junction bases outside the gene matches: 7. The CDR3 has 14 residues. CDR1 SEHNR and CDR2 FQNEAQ come from the germline V gene (reference sequence). CDR3 residues: CASSRASGDYEQYF. For the CDR3, the DNA is TGTGCCAGCAGCCGGGCTAGCGGAGACTACGAGCAGTACTTC.

The chain links TRBV6-5 to TRBJ2-5; D is perhaps TRBD2 (6 bases). Germline V gene sequence: CDR1 MNHEY, CDR2 SVGAGI. CDR3 length: 15 amino acids. Trimming stripped 2 bases from V and 5 bases from J, with 15 bases between. The CDR3 sequence: CASSYRAPEGETQYF. The CDR3 DNA reads as TGTGCCAGCAGTTACCGGGCCCCGGAGGGTGAGACCCAGTACTTC.

The CDR3 coding sequence is TGTGCCAGCAGCTTAGACAGGGATGGGGCTTTCTTT. Amino acid sequence: CASSLDRDGAFF. V and J are TRBV7-2 and TRBJ1-1, with a tentative D call TRBD1 (6 bases). CDR3 length: 12 residues. Germline lookup yields CDR1 SGHTA and CDR2 FQGNSA. With 1 base removed from V and 11 bases from J, the gap between germline ends came to 11 bases.

This CDR3 is CASSQPRGRLSSYEQYV. CDR3 DNA: TGTGCCAGCAGTCAACCCAGGGGACGGTTGAGCTCCTACGAGCAGTACGTC. This chain connects TRBV21-1 to TRBJ2-7; the tabulated D call, TRBD1, remains unverified against the DNA. TRBV21-1 is classified as a pseudogene. The CDR3 loop spans 17 amino acids.

The chain uses TRBV7-2 and TRBJ1-1; no clear D. V was cut by 6 bases and J by 1 base, with 9 bases left in between. This CDR3 has 13 residues. From germline, CDR1 is SGHTA and CDR2 FQGNSA. DNA for the CDR3: TGTGCCAGCAGGATACAGAGGAACACTGAAGCTTTCTTT. It encodes CASRIQRNTEAFF.

This chain joins TRBV7-8 and TRBJ2-7; TRBD2 might be the D (5 bases). The CDR3 covers 18 residues. Trimming took 0 bases from V and 2 from J, leaving 20 bases between them. Germline lookup yields CDR1 SGHVS and CDR2 FQNEAQ. CDR3 nucleotides: TGTGCCAGCAGCTTAGCGGGAGCTTTGGCAAGGCCGGCCTACGAGCAGTACTTC. The encoded protein is CASSLAGALARPAYEQYF.

The CDR3 DNA sequence: TGTGCCAGTAGTCAGGGGGCTTCCTACGAGCAGTACTTC. Translating it yields CASSQGASYEQYF. This chain links TRBV19 with TRBJ2-7; 8 bases fit TRBD1. The J segment lost 1 base and the V segment lost 5 bases, leaving 1 base of the junction unmatched. CDR3 length: 13 amino acids. Germline V gives CDR1 LNHDA, CDR2 SQIVND (reference sequence).

Remarks on this clone: At one end, the junction sequence differs from germline, possibly due to a read error. The chain is built from TRBV7-9 and TRBJ1-5; TRBD1 is a possible D gene (6 bases). This CDR3 has 15 residues. Germline loops: CDR1 SEHNR, CDR2 FQNEAQ (reference sequence). The CDR3 is CSSSNRDKGAGPQHF. The CDR3 DNA is TGTTCCAGCAGCAACCGGGACAAGGGAGCCGGGCCCCAGCATTTT.

The genes are TRBV19 and TRBJ2-2; D is perhaps TRBD2 (6 bases). This CDR3 region has 14 residues. V was shortened by 4 bases and J by 5 bases, with 11 bases between the two germline ends. Germline V gives CDR1 LNHDA, CDR2 SQIVND (reference sequence). CDR3 region: CASSRLVNTGELFF. The CDR3 nucleotides read TGTGCCAGTAGTAGACTAGTAAATACCGGGGAGCTGTTTTTT.

This rearrangement joins TRBV7-6 to TRBJ2-7, with D tentatively TRBD1 (7 bases). Per germline, CDR1 SGHVS and CDR2 FNYEAQ. CDR3 length: 16 residues. V dropped 1 base and J dropped 0 bases, with 13 bases sitting between them. The CDR3 region has the DNA TGTGCCAGCAGCTTAGTCGTCCAGGGGGGCTCCTACGAGCAGTACTTC. Its translation: CASSLVVQGGSYEQYF. The whole variable domain, filled in from reference TRBV7-6 and TRBJ2-7, reads GAGVSQSPRYKVTKRGQDVALRCDPISGHVSLYWYRQALGQGPEFLTYFNYEAQQDKSGLPNDRFSAERPEGSISTLTIQRTEQRDSAMYRCASSLVVQGGSYEQYFGPGTRLTVT.

J is TRBJ2-4 and V is TRBV7-9, with D perhaps matching TRBD2 (7 bases). The CDR3 length is 12 residues. The V end was cut by 0 bases, the J end by 14 bases, with 11 bases between. Germline CDR1 reads SEHNR; CDR2 reads FQNEAQ (reference sequence). CDR3 sequence (DNA): TGTGCCAGCAGCTTAGCAGGGGGGGCGGAGTACTTC. Translating gives CASSLAGGAEYF.